These 4 T cell receptor beta chains originate from one sample sequenced in a study of cytomegalovirus exposure and HLA in healthy donors. PCR amplification relied on 60 Vbeta primers (plus 13 Jbeta primers). Libraries were prepared by immunoSEQ multiplex PCR; TCRdb keeps only in-frame clonotypes and omits some of them. The sample contains more than 150,000 clones, approximately 80% of which appear only once. The sample taken for sequencing was PBMCs. Source of these receptors: a girl under 18 in good health and CMV-seropositive.

V usage is TRBV18 and J usage is TRBJ1-5, with 8 bases that match TRBD1. Trimming at V came to 5 bases and at J to 1 base, leaving 4 bases not matched to a gene. The CDR3 is made up of 15 amino acids. Per germline, CDR1 KGHSH and CDR2 LQKENI. The CDR3 protein is CASSSGQGSNQPQHF. As DNA, the CDR3 is TGTGCCAGCTCATCTGGACAGGGAAGCAATCAGCCCCAGCATTTT.

The genes are TRBV7-8 and TRBJ2-5; tentatively, D is TRBD1 (5 bases). Between the trimmed V and J ends, which lost 6 bases and 5 bases, there was a span of 13 bases. This CDR3 contains 13 residues. The germline gives CDR1 SGHVS, CDR2 FQNEAQ. This CDR3 is CASRLVGLETQYF. The CDR3 DNA follows: TGTGCCAGCAGGCTCGTGGGGCTGGAGACCCAGTACTTC. Using reference TRBV7-8 and TRBJ2-5 for the parts outside the CDR3, the full variable domain is GAGVSQSPRYKVAKRGQDVALRCDPISGHVSLFWYQQALGQGPEFLTYFQNEAQLDKSGLPSDRFFAERPEGSVSTLKIQRTQQEDSAVYLCASRLVGLETQYFGPGTRLLVL.

This clone occurred once. The chain recombines TRBV30 with TRBJ2-7; perhaps TRBD2 as D (5 bases). Trimming removed 0 bases from V and 5 bases from J, with 14 bases in between. The CDR3 is 14 amino acids. Looked up from germline, CDR1 is GTSNPN and CDR2 is SVGIG (reference sequence). The CDR3 spells CAWSVRETTDEQYF. The CDR3 region has the DNA TGTGCCTGGAGTGTACGAGAGACTACGGACGAGCAGTACTTC.

The chain carries TRBV30 and TRBJ2-1; TRBD2 agrees at 13 bases. This CDR3 is built from 14 residues. V lost 2 bases and J lost 9; bases outside the gene matches: 4. Germline CDR1 reads GTSNPN; CDR2 reads SVGIG (reference sequence). The CDR3 DNA sequence: TGTGCCTGGAGTATAGGACTAGCGGGAGTTGAGCAGTTCTTC. Amino acid sequence: CAWSIGLAGVEQFF.